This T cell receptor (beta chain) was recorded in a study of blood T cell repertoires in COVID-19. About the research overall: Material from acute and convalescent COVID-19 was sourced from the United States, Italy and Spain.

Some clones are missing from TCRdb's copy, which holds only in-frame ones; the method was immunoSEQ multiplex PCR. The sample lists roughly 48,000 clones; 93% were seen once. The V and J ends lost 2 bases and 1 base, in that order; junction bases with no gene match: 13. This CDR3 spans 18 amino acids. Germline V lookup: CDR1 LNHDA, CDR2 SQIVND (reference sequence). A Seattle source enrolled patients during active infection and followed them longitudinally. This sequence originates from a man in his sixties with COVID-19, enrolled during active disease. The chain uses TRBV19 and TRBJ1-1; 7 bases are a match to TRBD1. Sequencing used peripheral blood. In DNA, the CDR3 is TGTGCCAGTAGTATATATTCGACAGGGTGGTTGGAGAACACTGAAGCTTTCTTT. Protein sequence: CASSIYSTGWLENTEAFF.